These 2 T cell receptor beta chains were all obtained from the same sample, sequenced in a study of T cell changes during pregnancy in multiple sclerosis (dated by TCRdb to between 2018 and 2021). Library generation was performed with the immunoSEQ multiplex PCR assay. TCRdb carries this immuneACCESS record with in-frame sequences only. Its versions omit some clonotypes, under half of them owing to an unresolved V gene in the studies checked, with the rest unexplained. The sample has 30,000 to 40,000 clones on record, more than 70% of them singletons. About 7% of the sample is taken by the ten largest. The sample was CD8+ T cells from peripheral blood mononuclear cells, taken in the third trimester of pregnancy. The source of these receptors is a female donor with multiple sclerosis, enrolled in a pregnancy study.

The rearrangement links TRBV19 to TRBJ1-2, with D possibly TRBD1 on 5 matching bases. CDR3 size: 15 residues. V gave up 0 bases and J gave up 4 bases, with 12 bases separating them. From germline, CDR1 is LNHDA and CDR2 SQIVND (reference sequence). The CDR3, as DNA: TGTGCCAGTAGTATAGATCGATCAGGGTTCTATGGCTACACCTTC. It specifies CASSIDRSGFYGYTF.

This chain joins TRBV5-4 and TRBJ1-2, with no clear D. This CDR3 comprises 13 residues. V lost 4 bases and J 8 bases, leaving 15 bases between the germline ends. Germline lookup yields CDR1 SGHNT and CDR2 YYREEE (reference sequence). The CDR3 is CASSLSREWGYTF. The CDR3, as DNA: TGTGCCAGCAGCCTATCGAGGGAGTGGGGCTACACCTTC.